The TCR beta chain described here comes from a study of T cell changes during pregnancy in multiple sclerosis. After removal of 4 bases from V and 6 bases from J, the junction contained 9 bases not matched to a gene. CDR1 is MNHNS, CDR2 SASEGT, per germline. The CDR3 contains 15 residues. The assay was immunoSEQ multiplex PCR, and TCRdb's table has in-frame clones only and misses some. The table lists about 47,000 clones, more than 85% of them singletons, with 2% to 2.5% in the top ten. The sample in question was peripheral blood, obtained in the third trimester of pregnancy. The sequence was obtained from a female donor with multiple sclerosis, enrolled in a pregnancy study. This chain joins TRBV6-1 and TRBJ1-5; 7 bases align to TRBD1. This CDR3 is CASSGRGGGGQPQHF. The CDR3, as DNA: TGTGCCAGCAGTGGCCGAGGAGGGGGCGGTCAGCCCCAGCATTTT.